This T cell receptor beta chain is drawn from a study of T cell repertoires in cytomegalovirus infection. Broader study findings: Carriers of CMV and the relevant HLA type were discriminated by public TCR beta frequency.

In TCRdb, the reads were re-called with MiXCR into one record per CDR3 protein. Here the sample spans roughly 230,000 distinct CDR3 sequences, roughly 12% being singletons. The ends were cut back, 8 bases at V and 4 bases at J, with 20 bases in the middle. The CDR3 has 15 residues. This clonotype was observed at least ten times. Its antigen is not known. V is TRBV12-3 or TRBV12-4 and J is TRBJ2-5, with D perhaps matching TRBD1 (6 bases). The sample comprised PBMCs. The receptor was derived from a human donor in good health (CMV status not recorded). Some clones in this sample may be carry-over from other donors' samples. The CDR3 here is CASHNLGTRRETQYF. DNA for the CDR3: TGTGCCAGCCACAATCTCGGGACACGCAGAGAGACCCAGTACTTC.